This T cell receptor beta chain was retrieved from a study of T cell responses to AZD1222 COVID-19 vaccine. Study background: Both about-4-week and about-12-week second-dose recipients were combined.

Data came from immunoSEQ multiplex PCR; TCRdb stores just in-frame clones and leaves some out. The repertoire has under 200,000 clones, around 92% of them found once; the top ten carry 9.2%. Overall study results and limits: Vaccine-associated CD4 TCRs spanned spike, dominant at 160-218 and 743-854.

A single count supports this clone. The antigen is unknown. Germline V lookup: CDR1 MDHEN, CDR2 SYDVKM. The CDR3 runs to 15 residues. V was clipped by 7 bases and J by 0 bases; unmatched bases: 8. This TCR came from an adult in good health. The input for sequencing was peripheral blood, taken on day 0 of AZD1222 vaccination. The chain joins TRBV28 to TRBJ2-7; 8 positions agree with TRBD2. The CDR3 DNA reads TGTGCCAGCACCTTCGGCGGGAGGTCCTCCTACGAGCAGTACTTC. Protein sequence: CASTFGGRSSYEQYF.